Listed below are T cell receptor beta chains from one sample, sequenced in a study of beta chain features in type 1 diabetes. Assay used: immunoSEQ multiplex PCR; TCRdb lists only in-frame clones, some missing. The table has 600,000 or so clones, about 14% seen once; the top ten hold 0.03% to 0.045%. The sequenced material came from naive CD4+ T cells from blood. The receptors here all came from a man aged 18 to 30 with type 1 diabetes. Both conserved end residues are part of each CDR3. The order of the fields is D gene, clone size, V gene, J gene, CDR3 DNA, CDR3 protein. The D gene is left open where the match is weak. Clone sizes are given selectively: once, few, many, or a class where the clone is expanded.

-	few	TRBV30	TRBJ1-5	TGTGCCTGGAGTGTCTTAGACCCCTTAGGGCCCCAGCATTTT	CAWSVLDPLGPQHF
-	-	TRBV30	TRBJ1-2	TGTGCCTGGAGTGTAGTCCAGGGTTGGGGCTACACCTTC	CAWSVVQGWGYTF
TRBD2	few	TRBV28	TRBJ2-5	TGTGCCAGCAATCGCCCTAGCGGGAGGGAAGAGACCCAGTACTTC	CASNRPSGREETQYF
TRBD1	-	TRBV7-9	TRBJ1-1	TGTGCCAGCAGCTCACAGGGGCACACTGAAGCTTTCTTT	CASSSQGHTEAFF
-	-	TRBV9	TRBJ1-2	TGTGCCAGCAGCGTAACCGGGGGAACGGAATATGGCTACACCTTC	CASSVTGGTEYGYTF
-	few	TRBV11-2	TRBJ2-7	TGTGCCAGCAGCTTAGCCACTTCCGCACCACAGTACTTC	CASSLATSAPQYF
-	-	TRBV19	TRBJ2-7	TGTGCCAGTACTTCGACAGCGACGACTTACGAGCAGTACTTC	CASTSTATTYEQYF
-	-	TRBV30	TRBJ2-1	TGTGCCTGGAGTGTACGACCCCCCTATGAGCAGTTCTTC	CAWSVRPPYEQFF
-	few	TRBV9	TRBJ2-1	TGTGCCAGCAGCGTCTACGTATTTAGTGAGCAGTTCTTC	CASSVYVFSEQFF
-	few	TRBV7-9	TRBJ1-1	TGTGCCAGCAGCCCGTCAGGGACTCTCCAAGCTTTCTTT	CASSPSGTLQAFF
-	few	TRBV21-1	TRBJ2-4	TGTGCCAGCAGCAACGCTTACAGGGATTTAGCCGAAAACATTCAGTACTTC	CASSNAYRDLAENIQYF
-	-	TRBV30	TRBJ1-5	TGTGCCTGGAGTGGATCAGGAGATATTAATCAGCCCCAGCATTTT	CAWSGSGDINQPQHF
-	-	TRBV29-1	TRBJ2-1	TGCAGCGGGGGGGACGTATCCTACAATGAGCAGTTCTTC	CSGGDVSYNEQFF
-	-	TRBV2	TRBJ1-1	TGTGCCAGCAGTGATGAAAGCGACACTGAAGCTTTCTTT	CASSDESDTEAFF
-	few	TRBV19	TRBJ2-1	TGTGCCAGTAGTATGTTGGACAATGAGCAGTTCTTC	CASSMLDNEQFF
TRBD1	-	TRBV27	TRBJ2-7	TGTGCCAGCCCCACGAGAGGGACAGGGACCTACGAGCAGTACTTC	CASPTRGTGTYEQYF
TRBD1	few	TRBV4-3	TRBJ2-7	TGCGCCAGCAGCCAAGTAGCGAGGACAGGGTTTCCCTACGAGCAGTACTTC	CASSQVARTGFPYEQYF
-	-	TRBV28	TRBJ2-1	TGTGCCAGCAGGCGGACAGCCTACAATGAGCAGTTCTTC	CASRRTAYNEQFF
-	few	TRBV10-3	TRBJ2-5	TGTGCCATCAGTGACGGGCGGCAAGAGACCCAGTACTTC	CAISDGRQETQYF
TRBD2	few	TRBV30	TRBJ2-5	TGTGCCTGGAGGGGTAGCGGGCGCCCGACCCAGTACTTC	CAWRGSGRPTQYF
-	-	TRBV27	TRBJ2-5	TGTGCCAGCAGTTTAAGGACAGCCCCCCAAGAGACCCAGTACTTC	CASSLRTAPQETQYF
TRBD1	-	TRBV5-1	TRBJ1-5	TGCGCCAGCAGCCTGATAGGGGGCGAGGAGCCCCAGCATTTT	CASSLIGGEEPQHF
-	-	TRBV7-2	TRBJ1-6	TGTGCCAGCAGCTTGACAGGCGGGGATAATTCACCCCTCCACTTT	CASSLTGGDNSPLHF
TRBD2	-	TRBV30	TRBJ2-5	TGTGCCCGTACGGGGACTAGCGGGAGCTTCGGAGAGACCCAGTACTTC	CARTGTSGSFGETQYF
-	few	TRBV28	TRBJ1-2	TGTGCCAGCAGCCGGGCGGGCAGGAGAGATGGCTACACCTTC	CASSRAGRRDGYTF
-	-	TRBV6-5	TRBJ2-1	TGTGCCAGCAGTTCCCTATCCAGCCCTCCCTACAATGAGCAGTTCTTC	CASSSLSSPPYNEQFF
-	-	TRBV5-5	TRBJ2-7	TGTGCCAGCAGCTTCGGACAGATCTACGAGCAGTACTTC	CASSFGQIYEQYF
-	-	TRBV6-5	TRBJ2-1	TGTGCCAGCAGTTACTCGACGGGGAGCTCCTACAATGAGCAGTTCTTC	CASSYSTGSSYNEQFF
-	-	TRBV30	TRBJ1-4	TGTGCCTGGAGTGTACGTGGCGGGGTGACTAATGAAAAACTGTTTTTT	CAWSVRGGVTNEKLFF
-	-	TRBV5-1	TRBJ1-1	TGCGCCAGCAGCTTGGAGACTGCTGAAGCTTTCTTT	CASSLETAEAFF
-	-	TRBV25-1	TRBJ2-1	TGTGCCACCCTCCTCCCAGAGGGCTCCTACAATGAGCAGTTCTTC	CATLLPEGSYNEQFF
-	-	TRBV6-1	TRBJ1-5	TGTGCCAGCAGTGGGCCAGGGAGTCAGCCCCAGCATTTT	CASSGPGSQPQHF
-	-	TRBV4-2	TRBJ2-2	TGTGCCAGCAGCCACAGTCGGGGCCAGGGCACCGGGGAGCTGTTTTTT	CASSHSRGQGTGELFF
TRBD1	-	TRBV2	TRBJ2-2	TGTGCCAGCAGAGGGACAGTGAACACCGGGGAGCTGTTTTTT	CASRGTVNTGELFF
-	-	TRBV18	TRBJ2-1	TGTGCCAGCTCACCAGCAGCAGCTTCCACCTACAATGAGCAGTTCTTC	CASSPAAASTYNEQFF
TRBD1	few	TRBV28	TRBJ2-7	TGTGCCAGCAGACAAGGGACAGCTGGGCTGGAGCAGTACTTC	CASRQGTAGLEQYF
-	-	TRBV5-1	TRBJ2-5	TGCGCCAGCAGCTCCGGGACAACGCCCAAAGAGACCCAGTACTTC	CASSSGTTPKETQYF
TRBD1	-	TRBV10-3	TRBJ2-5	TGTGCCATCAGCTCCGGGACAGGGGGCTGGGAGACCCAGTACTTC	CAISSGTGGWETQYF
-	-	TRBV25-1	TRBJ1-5	TGTGCCAGCAGTGAGGGGGGGTTTTATCAGCCCCAGCATTTT	CASSEGGFYQPQHF
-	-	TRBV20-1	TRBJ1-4	TGCAGTGCTATGGAGAGTGAAAAACTGTTTTTT	CSAMESEKLFF
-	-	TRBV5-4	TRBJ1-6	TGTGCCAGCAGCCCAAAGACAGGCTCCTATAATTCACCCCTCCACTTT	CASSPKTGSYNSPLHF
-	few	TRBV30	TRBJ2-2	TGTGCCTGGACAGGGGAACCGAACACCGGGGAGCTGTTTTTT	CAWTGEPNTGELFF
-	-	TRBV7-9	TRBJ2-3	TGTGCCAGCAGCCTCCGATCAGAGGTCCAGTATTTT	CASSLRSEVQYF
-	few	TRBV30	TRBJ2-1	TGTGCCTGGAGTACTAGCTCCTACAATGAGCAGTTCTTC	CAWSTSSYNEQFF
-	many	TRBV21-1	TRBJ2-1	TGTGCCGGGCTTTACAATGAGCAGTTCTTC	CAGLYNEQFF
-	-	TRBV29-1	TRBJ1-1	TGCAGCGTTGAGGGGGCTTTCACTGAAGCTTTCTTT	CSVEGAFTEAFF
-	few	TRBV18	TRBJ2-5	TGTGCCAGCTCACCCTCGCCAGGAGAGACCCAGTACTTC	CASSPSPGETQYF
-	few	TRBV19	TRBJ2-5	TGTGCCAGTAGTATAGGGACAGCCGTCGAGACCCAGTACTTC	CASSIGTAVETQYF
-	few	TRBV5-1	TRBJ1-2	TGCGCCAGCAGCCCGGACAGCCTGAGGGGAGGCTACACCTTC	CASSPDSLRGGYTF
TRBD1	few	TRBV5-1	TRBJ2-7	TGCGCCAGCAGCTCATCGACAGGGGGGTACGACGAGCAGTACTTC	CASSSSTGGYDEQYF
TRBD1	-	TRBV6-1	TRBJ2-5	TGTGCCAGCAGATGGACAGGGAGGATGGAGACCCAGTACTTC	CASRWTGRMETQYF
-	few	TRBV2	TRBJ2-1	TGTGCCAGCACCAGAACAGGAAATGAGCAGTTCTTC	CASTRTGNEQFF
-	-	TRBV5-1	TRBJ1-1	TGCGCCAGCAGCTTTGGTGGGTCGGACAGGAACACTGAAGCTTTCTTT	CASSFGGSDRNTEAFF
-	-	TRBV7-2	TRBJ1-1	TGTGCCAGCAGCTTATTGCCCGGATGGGAACCAGGTGCTTTCTTT	CASSLLPGWEPGAFF
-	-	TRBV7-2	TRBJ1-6	TGTGCCAGCAGCCATGGGAGATCATATAATTCACCCCTCCACTTT	CASSHGRSYNSPLHF